The clone carrying this T cell receptor beta chain came up a few times. Its antigen remains unidentified. This sample stems from a study of cytomegalovirus exposure and HLA in healthy donors. Study in general: Genotyping of roughly 400 donors showed that around 85% belonged to the Caucasian-associated ancestry cluster.

The PCR employed 60 Vbeta primers together with 13 Jbeta primers. Here immunoSEQ multiplex PCR was the method, and the copy in TCRdb shows in-frame clones only, minus some. Of around 170,000 clones listed, approximately 84% are singletons. The CDR3 spans 16 residues. Looked up from germline, CDR1 is SEHNR and CDR2 is FQNEAQ (reference sequence). V lost 6 bases, J lost 3 bases, and 11 bases stayed unmatched. Study-level results: No immune exposure information besides CMV serostatus was available. Owing to their indistinguishability, certain V segments, notably TRBV6-2 and TRBV6-3, were excluded.

The chain links TRBV7-9 to TRBJ1-3, with 7 nucleotides matching TRBD1. This sequence originates from a woman aged 45-65 years in good health and CMV-seropositive. Sequencing was carried out using PBMCs. The CDR3 DNA follows: TGTGCCAGCAGTCGTTTAACGGACAGGAGTGGAAACACCATATATTTT. Protein product: CASSRLTDRSGNTIYF. The full variable domain, in which reference TRBV7-9 and TRBJ1-3 provide the parts outside the CDR3, is DTGVSQNPRHKITKRGQNVTFRCDPISEHNRLYWYRQTLGQGPEFLTYFQNEAQLEKSRLLSDRFSAERPKGSFSTLEIQRTEQGDSAMYLCASSRLTDRSGNTIYFGEGSWLTVV.